This is a list of T cell receptor beta chains from one sample in a study of T cell responses to AZD1222 COVID-19 vaccine. Using immunoSEQ multiplex PCR, the repertoire was profiled, and TCRdb retains in-frame clones only, with some absent. In the table there are around 100,000 clones, 87% of which are singletons. Sequenced material: peripheral blood, taken on day 0 of AZD1222 vaccination. Every receptor here comes from an adult in good health. Each CDR3 is given with its conserved first and last residue. The order of the fields is CDR3 length, clone size, J gene, V gene, D gene, CDR3 DNA, CDR3 protein. The D gene is left open where the match is weak. Where a row states a size, it is once, few, many or the class of an expanded clone; other rows omit it.

cdr3_length: 15; clone_size: NA; j_call: TRBJ1-1; v_call: TRBV18; d_call: NA; cdr3_nt: TGTGCCAGCTCACCCAAGGGAGGTGTGAGGGATTGGGCTTTCTTT; cdr3_aa: CASSPKGGVRDWAFF
cdr3_length: 15; clone_size: NA; j_call: TRBJ1-1; v_call: TRBV7-9; d_call: TRBD1; cdr3_nt: TGTGCCAGCAGCACTACCGGGACAGGGAAGACTGAAGCTTTCTTT; cdr3_aa: CASSTTGTGKTEAFF
cdr3_length: 17; clone_size: NA; j_call: TRBJ2-7; v_call: TRBV24-1; d_call: TRBD1; cdr3_nt: TGTGCCACCAGTGATTCTCAACCGGGACAGGGGATATACGAGCAGTACTTC; cdr3_aa: CATSDSQPGQGIYEQYF
cdr3_length: 15; clone_size: once; j_call: TRBJ2-7; v_call: TRBV18; d_call: TRBD1; cdr3_nt: TGTGCCAGCTCACTAGAACAGGGGGTTGAAGGGGAGCAGTACTTC; cdr3_aa: CASSLEQGVEGEQYF
cdr3_length: 13; clone_size: NA; j_call: TRBJ1-2; v_call: TRBV27; d_call: NA; cdr3_nt: TGTGCCAGCAGTCTTACAGGGCCGCGTGGCTACACCTTC; cdr3_aa: CASSLTGPRGYTF
cdr3_length: 14; clone_size: NA; j_call: TRBJ1-1; v_call: TRBV5-1; d_call: NA; cdr3_nt: TGCGCCAGCAGTCGATGGACTTCGGACACTGAAGCTTTCTTT; cdr3_aa: CASSRWTSDTEAFF
cdr3_length: 14; clone_size: NA; j_call: TRBJ2-2; v_call: TRBV2; d_call: TRBD2; cdr3_nt: TGTGCCGGGGGAGCGGGAAGGAACACCGGGGAGCTGTTTTTT; cdr3_aa: CAGGAGRNTGELFF
cdr3_length: 14; clone_size: NA; j_call: TRBJ2-3; v_call: TRBV4-3; d_call: NA; cdr3_nt: TGCGCCAGCAGCCAAGCCGCTGGGGCCGATACGCAGTATTTT; cdr3_aa: CASSQAAGADTQYF
cdr3_length: 17; clone_size: NA; j_call: TRBJ2-2; v_call: TRBV4-1; d_call: NA; cdr3_nt: TGCGCCAGCAGCCATCCCGAGGGGGGAGTCAGCAGCGGGGAGCTGTTTTTT; cdr3_aa: CASSHPEGGVSSGELFF
cdr3_length: 13; clone_size: NA; j_call: TRBJ1-3; v_call: TRBV27; d_call: NA; cdr3_nt: TGTGCCAGCACACAGGGACCTGGAAACACCATATATTTT; cdr3_aa: CASTQGPGNTIYF
cdr3_length: 17; clone_size: NA; j_call: TRBJ2-7; v_call: TRBV10-1; d_call: TRBD2; cdr3_nt: TGCGCCAGCAGTGAGACGAACGCTAGCGGACACTCCTACGAGCAGTACTTC; cdr3_aa: CASSETNASGHSYEQYF
cdr3_length: 17; clone_size: NA; j_call: TRBJ1-3; v_call: TRBV14; d_call: NA; cdr3_nt: TGTGCCAGCAGCCACTCGGGACCTCGCCCTTCTGGAAACACCATATATTTT; cdr3_aa: CASSHSGPRPSGNTIYF
cdr3_length: 14; clone_size: NA; j_call: TRBJ2-3; v_call: TRBV5-1; d_call: NA; cdr3_nt: TGCGCCAGCAGCCGGGACGCTGGCACAGATACGCAGTATTTT; cdr3_aa: CASSRDAGTDTQYF
cdr3_length: 15; clone_size: once; j_call: TRBJ2-3; v_call: TRBV6-6; d_call: TRBD2; cdr3_nt: TGTGCCAGCAGCTTTAGCGGGGGGATCACAGATACGCAGTATTTT; cdr3_aa: CASSFSGGITDTQYF
cdr3_length: 14; clone_size: NA; j_call: TRBJ2-7; v_call: TRBV15; d_call: NA; cdr3_nt: TGTGCCACCAGCAAAGATATGAGCTCCTACGAGCAGTACTTC; cdr3_aa: CATSKDMSSYEQYF
cdr3_length: 11; clone_size: few; j_call: TRBJ1-2; v_call: TRBV7-2; d_call: NA; cdr3_nt: TGTGCCAGCACCCAGCACTATGGCTACACCTTC; cdr3_aa: CASTQHYGYTF
cdr3_length: 15; clone_size: NA; j_call: TRBJ2-7; v_call: TRBV2; d_call: TRBD1; cdr3_nt: TGTGCCAGCAAGAACGACAGGGGGGCCTCCTACGAGCAGTACTTC; cdr3_aa: CASKNDRGASYEQYF
cdr3_length: 15; clone_size: NA; j_call: TRBJ2-3; v_call: TRBV5-1; d_call: TRBD1; cdr3_nt: TGCGCCAGCAGCTTTTCGACAGGGCAGGCAGATACGCAGTATTTT; cdr3_aa: CASSFSTGQADTQYF
cdr3_length: 15; clone_size: NA; j_call: TRBJ2-2; v_call: TRBV7-9; d_call: NA; cdr3_nt: TGTGCCAGCAGCTTTCGACCCGGGAACACCGGGGAGCTGTTTTTT; cdr3_aa: CASSFRPGNTGELFF
cdr3_length: 16; clone_size: NA; j_call: TRBJ1-2; v_call: TRBV7-2; d_call: NA; cdr3_nt: TGTGCCAGCAGCTTAGCGGGCCCAAGAACGACGGGGGGCTACACCTTC; cdr3_aa: CASSLAGPRTTGGYTF
cdr3_length: 15; clone_size: NA; j_call: TRBJ2-7; v_call: TRBV7-2; d_call: NA; cdr3_nt: TGTGCCAGCAGCCTCCCCGAGGGGCTTCTCTACGAGCAGTACTTC; cdr3_aa: CASSLPEGLLYEQYF
cdr3_length: 12; clone_size: NA; j_call: TRBJ1-1; v_call: TRBV12-3/TRBV12-4; d_call: NA; cdr3_nt: TGTGCCAGCAGTTTCTGGGGCACTGAAGCTTTCTTT; cdr3_aa: CASSFWGTEAFF
cdr3_length: 15; clone_size: NA; j_call: TRBJ2-7; v_call: TRBV6-1; d_call: TRBD2; cdr3_nt: TGTGCCAGCAGTGAAGATAGCGGGGGGGCCTACGAGCAGTACTTC; cdr3_aa: CASSEDSGGAYEQYF
cdr3_length: 15; clone_size: NA; j_call: TRBJ1-1; v_call: TRBV11-2; d_call: NA; cdr3_nt: TGTGCCAGCAGCTTATCCGGGGACATGAACACTGAAGCTTTCTTT; cdr3_aa: CASSLSGDMNTEAFF
cdr3_length: 14; clone_size: NA; j_call: TRBJ2-5; v_call: TRBV7-2; d_call: TRBD2; cdr3_nt: TGTGCCAGCAGCTTGCGCGGGAGCCAAGAGACCCAGTACTTC; cdr3_aa: CASSLRGSQETQYF
cdr3_length: 15; clone_size: NA; j_call: TRBJ1-6; v_call: TRBV27; d_call: NA; cdr3_nt: TGTGCCAGCACCCCCGGCGCAGGCTTCAATTCACCCCTCCACTTT; cdr3_aa: CASTPGAGFNSPLHF
cdr3_length: 16; clone_size: once; j_call: TRBJ2-2; v_call: TRBV4-3; d_call: TRBD1; cdr3_nt: TGCGCCAGCAGCCGAACGACAGGGGGCCGGACCGGGGAGCTGTTTTTT; cdr3_aa: CASSRTTGGRTGELFF
cdr3_length: 15; clone_size: NA; j_call: TRBJ2-2; v_call: TRBV9; d_call: NA; cdr3_nt: TGTGCCAGCAGCCCCCTTCTTGCGAACACCGGGGAGCTGTTTTTT; cdr3_aa: CASSPLLANTGELFF
cdr3_length: 16; clone_size: NA; j_call: TRBJ1-3; v_call: TRBV15; d_call: TRBD1; cdr3_nt: TGTGCCACCAGCATGGGGACAGTCTCCTCTGGAAACACCATATATTTT; cdr3_aa: CATSMGTVSSGNTIYF
cdr3_length: 15; clone_size: few; j_call: TRBJ2-3; v_call: TRBV5-4; d_call: NA; cdr3_nt: TGTGCCAGCAGCTTGCGAGTAAATCCCACAGATACGCAGTATTTT; cdr3_aa: CASSLRVNPTDTQYF
cdr3_length: 14; clone_size: once; j_call: TRBJ1-1; v_call: TRBV7-9; d_call: NA; cdr3_nt: TGTGCCAGCAGCTTAGATCTACAGTACACTGAAGCTTTCTTT; cdr3_aa: CASSLDLQYTEAFF
cdr3_length: 15; clone_size: NA; j_call: TRBJ1-5; v_call: TRBV3-1/TRBV3-2; d_call: NA; cdr3_nt: TGTGCCAGCAGCCTCGGGAGTAATAGCAATCAGCCCCAGCATTTT; cdr3_aa: CASSLGSNSNQPQHF
cdr3_length: 15; clone_size: NA; j_call: TRBJ1-1; v_call: TRBV10-3; d_call: TRBD1; cdr3_nt: TGTGCCATCAGTGAGTCGGGACAGGTAATTCATGAAGCTTTCTTT; cdr3_aa: CAISESGQVIHEAFF
cdr3_length: 15; clone_size: NA; j_call: TRBJ2-7; v_call: TRBV15; d_call: TRBD1; cdr3_nt: TGTGCCACCAGCAGAAACCGAGACAGGGCCTACGAGCAGTACTTC; cdr3_aa: CATSRNRDRAYEQYF
cdr3_length: 14; clone_size: few; j_call: TRBJ1-1; v_call: TRBV28; d_call: NA; cdr3_nt: TGTGCCAGCAGCCCCGGGGGGTGGGACACTGAAGCTTTCTTT; cdr3_aa: CASSPGGWDTEAFF
cdr3_length: 12; clone_size: few; j_call: TRBJ2-1; v_call: TRBV19; d_call: TRBD1; cdr3_nt: TGTGCCAGTAAGACAGGGATCGATGAGCAGTTCTTC; cdr3_aa: CASKTGIDEQFF
cdr3_length: 14; clone_size: once; j_call: TRBJ1-1; v_call: TRBV4-1; d_call: NA; cdr3_nt: TGCGCCAGCAGCCAAGAGGCGGCAGGCCTGGAGGCTTTCTTT; cdr3_aa: CASSQEAAGLEAFF
cdr3_length: 14; clone_size: NA; j_call: TRBJ1-2; v_call: TRBV7-2; d_call: NA; cdr3_nt: TGTGCCAGCAGCCTATACGAGGCTTTTGGTGGCTACACCTTC; cdr3_aa: CASSLYEAFGGYTF
cdr3_length: 15; clone_size: NA; j_call: TRBJ2-3; v_call: TRBV30; d_call: TRBD1; cdr3_nt: TGTGCCTGGACCTTGACAGGGGGGCACACAGATACGCAGTATTTT; cdr3_aa: CAWTLTGGHTDTQYF
cdr3_length: 14; clone_size: NA; j_call: TRBJ2-3; v_call: TRBV29-1; d_call: TRBD2; cdr3_nt: TGCAGCGTTGATACTAGCGGGAGCACAGATACGCAGTATTTT; cdr3_aa: CSVDTSGSTDTQYF
cdr3_length: 11; clone_size: NA; j_call: TRBJ2-1; v_call: TRBV7-9; d_call: TRBD2; cdr3_nt: TGTGCCAGCAGCCGCACGGGGGGGCGGTTCTTC; cdr3_aa: CASSRTGGRFF
cdr3_length: 15; clone_size: NA; j_call: TRBJ1-3; v_call: TRBV4-2; d_call: NA; cdr3_nt: TGTGCCAGCAGCGAATCGACGAACTCTGGAAACACCATATATTTT; cdr3_aa: CASSESTNSGNTIYF
cdr3_length: 15; clone_size: NA; j_call: TRBJ2-7; v_call: TRBV5-1; d_call: NA; cdr3_nt: TGCGCCAGCAGCTTGGCGGGGGGACAGAGCTACGAGCAGTACTTC; cdr3_aa: CASSLAGGQSYEQYF
cdr3_length: 11; clone_size: NA; j_call: TRBJ1-2; v_call: TRBV6-2/TRBV6-3; d_call: NA; cdr3_nt: TGTGCCAGCAGTTACAGCGCATACTACACCTTC; cdr3_aa: CASSYSAYYTF
cdr3_length: 17; clone_size: NA; j_call: TRBJ1-5; v_call: TRBV19; d_call: TRBD1; cdr3_nt: TGTGCCAGTAGTCCAGGGGGGGACAGGGTGCTTGGTCAGCCCCAGCATTTT; cdr3_aa: CASSPGGDRVLGQPQHF
cdr3_length: 15; clone_size: NA; j_call: TRBJ2-2; v_call: TRBV5-1; d_call: TRBD2; cdr3_nt: TGCGCCAGCAGCTTGGGTCGACTAGCCGCCGGGGAGCTGTTTTTT; cdr3_aa: CASSLGRLAAGELFF